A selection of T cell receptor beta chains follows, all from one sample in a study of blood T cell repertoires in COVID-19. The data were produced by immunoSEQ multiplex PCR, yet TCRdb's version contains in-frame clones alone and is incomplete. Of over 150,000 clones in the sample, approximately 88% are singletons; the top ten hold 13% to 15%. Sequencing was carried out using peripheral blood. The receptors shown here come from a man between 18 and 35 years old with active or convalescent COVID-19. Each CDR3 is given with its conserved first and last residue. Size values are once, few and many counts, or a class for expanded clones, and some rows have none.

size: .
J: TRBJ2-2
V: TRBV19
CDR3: CASRTGYYTGELFF

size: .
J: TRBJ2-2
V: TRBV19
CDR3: CASSIMPGQSLSGRDTGELFF

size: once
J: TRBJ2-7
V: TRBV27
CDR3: CASSPTTSGRAYEQYF

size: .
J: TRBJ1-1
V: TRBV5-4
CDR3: CASSLNRGATEAFF

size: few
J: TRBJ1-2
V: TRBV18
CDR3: CASSPKDSLSNYGYTF

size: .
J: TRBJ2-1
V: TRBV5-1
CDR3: CASSLVLDYGEQFF

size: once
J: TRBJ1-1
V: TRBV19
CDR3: CASSIGTGGLEAFF

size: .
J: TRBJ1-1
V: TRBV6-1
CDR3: CASSELRGRFEAFF

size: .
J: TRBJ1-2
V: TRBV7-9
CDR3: CASSLERGDSDGYTF

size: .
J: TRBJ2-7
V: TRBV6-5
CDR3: CASRLGAGPGYEQYF

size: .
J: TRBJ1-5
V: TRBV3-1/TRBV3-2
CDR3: CASSQARDQPQHF

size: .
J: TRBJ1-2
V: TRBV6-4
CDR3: CASSDGSTGRGYTF

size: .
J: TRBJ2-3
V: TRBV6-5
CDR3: CAARQGAADTQYF

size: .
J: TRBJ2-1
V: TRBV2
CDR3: CASRNPRTGSYNEQFF

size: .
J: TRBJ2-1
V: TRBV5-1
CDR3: CASSLEYPRYNEQFF

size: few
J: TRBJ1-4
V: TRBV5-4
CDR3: CASSLGGAAEKLFF

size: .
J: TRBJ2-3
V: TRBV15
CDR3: CATSRDRSSTDTQYF

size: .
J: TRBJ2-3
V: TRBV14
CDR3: CASRTSGTDTQYF

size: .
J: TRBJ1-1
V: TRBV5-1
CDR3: CASSSRELRMNTEAFF

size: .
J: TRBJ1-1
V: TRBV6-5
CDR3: CASSYSSTGVNTEAFF

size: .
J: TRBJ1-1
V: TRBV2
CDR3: CASSDRGSNTEAFF

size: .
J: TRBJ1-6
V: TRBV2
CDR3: CASSERQLGTNSPLHF

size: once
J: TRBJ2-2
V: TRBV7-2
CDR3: CASPGQVQNTGELFF

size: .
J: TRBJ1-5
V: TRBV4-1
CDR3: CASSQADSQPQHF

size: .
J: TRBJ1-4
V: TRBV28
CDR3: CARKGGANEKLFF

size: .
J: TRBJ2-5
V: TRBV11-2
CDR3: CASSLRGETQYF

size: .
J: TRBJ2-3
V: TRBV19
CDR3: CASGQGEAHSRDTQYF

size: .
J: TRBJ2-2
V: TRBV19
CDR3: CASSIDRGTNTGELFF

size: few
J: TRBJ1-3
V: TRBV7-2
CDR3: CASSLVGGSGNTIYF

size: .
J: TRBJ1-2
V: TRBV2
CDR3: CASRAGTGFGYTF

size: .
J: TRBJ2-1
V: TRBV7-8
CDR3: CASSMRFRDRGSNEQFF

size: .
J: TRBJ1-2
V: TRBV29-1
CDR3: CSVDLGDRAGYTF

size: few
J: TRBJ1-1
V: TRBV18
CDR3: CASSPGPGQGIVNTEAFF

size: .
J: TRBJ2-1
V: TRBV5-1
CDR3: CASSTGLAGGLYNEQFF

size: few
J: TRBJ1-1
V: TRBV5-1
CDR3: CASRQALGTEAFF

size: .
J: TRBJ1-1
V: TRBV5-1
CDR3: CASHNTGSAMNTEAFF

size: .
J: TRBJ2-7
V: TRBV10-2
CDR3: CASSETRGIYEQYF

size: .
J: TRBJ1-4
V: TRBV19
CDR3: CASSLTGGYEKLFF

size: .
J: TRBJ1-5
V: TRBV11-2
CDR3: CASSLALGPQHF